Listed here are 28 T cell receptor beta chains from one sample, sequenced in a study of CD8 T cells in Susac syndrome. RNA amounts of about 0.45 to 1 ug underwent reverse transcription with random hexamers. TCRdb fed the immunoSEQ multiplex PCR reads into MiXCR, producing one record per CDR3 protein. This table holds 100,000 to 150,000 distinct CDR3 sequences, 85% to 95% found once. Sequences were obtained from CD4+ T cells from PBMCs. The receptor source for this set is a human donor with multiple sclerosis.

This clonotype was recorded once. The chain joins TRBV7-2 to TRBJ1-3, with D possibly matching TRBD1 (6 bases). The CDR3 loop spans 15 amino acids. V was trimmed by 4 bases and J by 2 bases, leaving 12 bases between them. In germline, CDR1 is SGHTA, CDR2 FQGNSA. The CDR3: CASSYTGGPGNTIYF. The CDR3 DNA follows: TGTGCCAGCAGCTACACGGGGGGCCCTGGAAACACCATATATTTT.

The chain combines TRBV2 with TRBJ2-7, with unresolved D. Germline V lookup: CDR1 SNHLY, CDR2 FYNNEI. V was shortened by 6 bases and J by 6 bases, with 9 bases between the two germline ends. The CDR3 is made up of 11 amino acids. CDR3 nucleotides: TGTGCCAGCAGCCTCACCGGCGAGCAGTACTTC. This sequence encodes CASSLTGEQYF.

This chain connects TRBV6-5 to TRBJ1-1; D remains ambiguous. The germline V gene has CDR1 MNHEY and CDR2 SVGAGI. The V end lost 2 bases, the J end lost 1 base, and 17 bases lay between the germline ends. The CDR3 consists of 17 residues. CDR3 amino acids: CASSYRGVTHPNTEAFF. DNA for the CDR3: TGTGCCAGCAGTTACAGAGGCGTGACACATCCGAACACTGAAGCTTTCTTT.

This clonotype was seen only a few times. The rearrangement links TRBV2 to TRBJ2-5; TRBD2 agrees at 7 bases. Looked up from germline, CDR1 is SNHLY and CDR2 is FYNNEI. The ends lost 8 bases at V and 1 base at J; junction bases unmatched: 4. CDR3 length: 13 amino acids. CDR3 nucleotides: TGTGCCAGCTTGCGGGGGTCCCAAGAGACCCAGTACTTC. Translated: CASLRGSQETQYF.

The chain couples TRBV20-1 to TRBJ2-5; 12 bases fit TRBD2. The V gene end was trimmed by 3 bases and the J gene end by 5 bases; junction bases not matched to a gene: 10. The CDR3 spans 16 residues. CDR1 is DFQATT, CDR2 SNEGSKA, per germline (reference sequence). The CDR3 DNA is TGCAGTGCTAGTCGGCTAGCGGGGGGGCTTGGGGAGACCCAGTACTTC. Translated: CSASRLAGGLGETQYF.

The chain uses TRBV14 and TRBJ1-2; D not certain. This CDR3 has 15 amino acids. Germline values: CDR1 SGHDN, CDR2 FVKESK. Trimming cost V 0 bases and J 4 bases, with 12 bases left between them. CDR3 bases: TGTGCCAGCAGCCAAGACTTTCAAACCTTCTATGGCTACACCTTC. It yields the protein CASSQDFQTFYGYTF. The whole variable domain, remainder taken from reference TRBV14 and TRBJ1-2, is EAGVTQFPSHSVIEKGQTVTLRCDPISGHDNLYWYRRVMGKEIKFLLHFVKESKQDESGMPNNRFLAERTGGTYSTLKVQPAELEDSGVYFCASSQDFQTFYGYTFGSGTRLTVV.

This clonotype has just one count. The gene calls are TRBV2 and TRBJ1-6; no clear D. CDR1 SNHLY and CDR2 FYNNEI come from the germline V gene. With 7 bases removed from V and 0 bases from J, the gap between germline ends came to 10 bases. This CDR3 contains 15 residues. Here the CDR3 reads CASKGVSSYNSPLHF. The CDR3 DNA reads as TGTGCCAGCAAAGGAGTAAGCTCCTATAATTCACCCCTCCACTTT.

This chain links TRBV12-3 or TRBV12-4 with TRBJ2-7; D possibly corresponds to TRBD2 (7 bases). This CDR3 is 15 amino acids long. Deletions cut 4 bases from V and 2 bases from J, with 15 bases between. DNA of the CDR3: TGTGCCAGCAGTTCCGGGAACGGGGGGCCCTACGAGCAGTACTTC. Translating gives CASSSGNGGPYEQYF.

The rearrangement uses TRBV24-1 and TRBJ2-5; D possibly corresponds to TRBD2 (6 bases). From germline, CDR1 is KGHDR and CDR2 SFDVKD. The CDR3 contains 15 residues. The V end was cut by 3 bases, the J end by 6 bases, with 16 bases between. The CDR3 nucleotides read TGTGCCACCAGTGATGACAAAGCGGGTTCAAAGACCCAGTACTTC. As protein: CATSDDKAGSKTQYF.

CDR3 nucleotides: TGTGCCAGCTCACCGCGGACAGATAATCAGCCCCAGCATTTT. Translated: CASSPRTDNQPQHF. V and J are TRBV18 and TRBJ1-5, with a possible D match to TRBD1 (6 bases). This CDR3 has 14 amino acids. Trimming stripped 3 bases from V and 4 bases from J, with 10 bases between. Germline CDR1 KGHSH, CDR2 LQKENI.

The gene calls are TRBV6-2 or TRBV6-3 and TRBJ1-2; no clear D gene. CDR3 length: 12 residues. Trimming shortened V by 2 bases and J by 6 bases, and 7 bases separated the two germline ends. The germline CDR1 and CDR2 sequences are MNHEY and SVGEGT. The CDR3 bases are TGTGCCAGCAGTTACGGGAGGGATGGCTACACCTTC. Its translation is CASSYGRDGYTF.

J is TRBJ1-3 and V is TRBV10-2; possibly TRBD1 for D (5 bases). CDR3 length equals 13 residues. CDR1 and CDR2 from the germline V gene are WSHSY and SAAADI. Trimming cost V 6 bases and J 0 bases, with 6 bases left between them. CDR3 amino acids: CASRGASGNTIYF. The CDR3 region has the DNA TGCGCCAGCAGAGGGGCCTCTGGAAACACCATATATTTT.

The CDR3 nucleotides are TGTGCCAGTAGTAGGGACACCTCCGCAGGATGGGGCTACACCTTC. Protein sequence: CASSRDTSAGWGYTF. The rearrangement uses TRBV19 and TRBJ1-2, with a tentative D call TRBD1 (6 bases). Germline V gene sequence: CDR1 LNHDA, CDR2 SQIVND (reference sequence). This CDR3 has 15 amino acids. The V and J ends lost 4 bases and 8 bases respectively, with 20 bases between them.

The chain is built from TRBV30 and TRBJ2-1, with TRBD2 matching over 13 bases. Germline V CDR1 and CDR2: GTSNPN, SVGIG (reference sequence). There are 15 residues in the CDR3. The trim removed 4 bases at V and 9 bases at J, leaving 9 bases unmatched. The CDR3 DNA reads as TGTGCCTGGACTCGACTAGCGGGGGGCCCCATTGAGCAGTTCTTC. Encoded protein: CAWTRLAGGPIEQFF.

The rearrangement uses TRBV20-1 and TRBJ1-1; 7 bases are shared with TRBD1. CDR3 length: 13 amino acids. With 6 bases clipped from V and 1 base from J, the junction kept 5 bases outside the gene matches. Germline V CDR1 and CDR2: DFQATT, SNEGSKA (reference sequence). The CDR3 here is CSAKGAANTEAFF. The CDR3 nucleotides read TGCAGTGCAAAGGGGGCGGCGAACACTGAAGCTTTCTTT.

The V gene is TRBV7-9, the J gene TRBJ1-1; 7 bases are a match to TRBD1. In germline, CDR1 is SEHNR, CDR2 FQNEAQ (reference sequence). V trimming: 0 bases; J trimming: 1 base; junction bases outside the gene matches: 5. This CDR3 contains 16 residues. CDR3 bases: TGTGCCAGCAGCTTAGCGAAGACAGGGACGAACACTGAAGCTTTCTTT. It translates to CASSLAKTGTNTEAFF.

CDR3 sequence reads: CASSLRGTGDTIYF. The CDR3 DNA reads TGTGCCAGCAGTTTAAGAGGAACCGGAGACACCATATATTTT. The genes are TRBV12-3 or TRBV12-4 and TRBJ1-3; D call uncertain. This CDR3 has 14 residues. Deletions cut 2 bases from V and 8 bases from J, with 13 bases between.

V is TRBV5-1 and J is TRBJ2-7; 7 bases line up with TRBD1. V shed 4 bases, J shed 4 bases, and the junction held 5 bases outside the gene matches. The CDR3 has 13 amino acids. The V gene's germline CDR1 is SGHRS and CDR2 YFSETQ. The CDR3 coding sequence is TGCGCCAGCAGCCAGGGACAGAGTTACGAGCAGTACTTC. This encodes CASSQGQSYEQYF.

The genes are TRBV4-2 and TRBJ2-1; D may be TRBD2 (6 bases). The CDR3 extends over 14 amino acids. Trimming took 0 bases from V and 12 from J, leaving 15 bases between them. Germline V gives CDR1 LGHNA, CDR2 YNFKEQ. DNA for the CDR3: TGTGCCAGCAGCCAAGATCTCGGGGGAGGTGGGCAGTTCTTC. The encoded protein is CASSQDLGGGGQFF.

This clonotype has just a few counts. The chain recombines TRBV4-3 with TRBJ1-3; D possibly corresponds to TRBD1 (5 bases). The CDR3 consists of 14 residues. The V gene's germline CDR1 is LGHNA and CDR2 YSLEER. V lost 4 bases to trimming and J lost 3 bases, with 10 bases between them. The CDR3 DNA is TGCGCCAGCAGCCGTGACAGCGATGGAAACACCATATATTTT. Translation: CASSRDSDGNTIYF.

The chain recombines TRBV29-1 with TRBJ1-1; D call uncertain. Germline values: CDR1 SQVTM, CDR2 ANQGSEA. The CDR3 sequence is 12 residues long. Deletions cut 3 bases from V and 1 base from J, with 6 bases between. The CDR3 sequence: CSVDIANTEAFF. The DNA for the CDR3 is TGCAGCGTTGATATAGCGAACACTGAAGCTTTCTTT. The full variable domain, completed using reference TRBV29-1 and TRBJ1-1, is SAVISQKPSRDICQRGTSLTIQCQVDSQVTMMFWYRQQPGQSLTLIATANQGSEATYESGFVIDKFPISRPNLTFSTLTVSNMSPEDSSIYLCSVDIANTEAFFGQGTRLTVV.

The chain employs TRBV18 and TRBJ1-2, with D unclear. V was cut by 3 bases and J by 8 bases, with 16 bases left in between. Germline V gives CDR1 KGHSH, CDR2 LQKENI. The CDR3 has 14 residues. CDR3 coding DNA: TGTGCCAGCTCACCGCGGGATCTCCTCGGGGGCTACACCTTC. Protein sequence: CASSPRDLLGGYTF.

The rearrangement uses TRBV11-3 and TRBJ1-4; D is ambiguous. CDR1 and CDR2 (germline): SGHNT, YENEEA. The CDR3 runs to 15 residues. With 1 base removed from V and 0 bases from J, the gap between germline ends came to 6 bases. The CDR3 nucleotides read TGTGCCAGCAGCTTAGCGGTTGCAACTAATGAAAAACTGTTTTTT. Translated, it gives CASSLAVATNEKLFF.

The chain carries TRBV5-1 and TRBJ1-2, with 7 positions matching TRBD1. This CDR3 has 14 amino acids. Trimming at V came to 5 bases and at J to 6 bases, leaving 10 bases not matched to a gene. CDR1 SGHRS and CDR2 YFSETQ come from the germline V gene. CDR3 DNA sequence: TGCGCCAGCAGACTGAATACAGGGGATAATGGCTACACCTTC. Its protein is CASRLNTGDNGYTF.

The rearrangement joins TRBV5-6 to TRBJ2-1, with 9 bases lining up with TRBD2. After removal of 0 bases from V and 4 bases from J, the junction contained 2 bases not matched to a gene. The CDR3 has 15 amino acids. Germline assignment: CDR1 SGHDT and CDR2 YYEEEE. DNA for the CDR3: TGTGCCAGCAGCTTGGGGGCGGGGGGGTACAATGAGCAGTTCTTC. This encodes CASSLGAGGYNEQFF.

This chain links TRBV3-1 with TRBJ1-5; D remains unclear. Germline CDR1 reads LGHDT; CDR2 reads YNNKEL (reference sequence). The V end lost 4 bases, the J end lost 7 bases, and 11 bases lay between the germline ends. The CDR3 loop spans 13 amino acids. CDR3 loop: CASSPTPKQPQHF. The CDR3 DNA sequence: TGTGCCAGCAGCCCAACCCCCAAGCAGCCCCAGCATTTT.

This clonotype appeared a few times. This sequence joins TRBV12-3 or TRBV12-4 and TRBJ2-7; a weak D match, TRBD2 (5 bases). Trimming removed 6 bases at V and 2 bases at J, with 5 bases between. CDR3 length: 11 amino acids. CDR3 sequence (DNA): TGTGCCAGCAGCGGGGCCTACGAGCAGTACTTC. Translation gives CASSGAYEQYF.

The chain is built from TRBV7-6 and TRBJ2-7, with 7 bases fitting TRBD2. The J segment lost 4 bases and the V segment lost 5 bases, leaving 8 bases of the junction unmatched. The germline V gene has CDR1 SGHVS and CDR2 FNYEAQ. This CDR3 region has 14 residues. The CDR3 DNA follows: TGTGCCAGCAGCGGCAGCGGGGCTGGGTACGAGCAGTACTTC. Translation gives CASSGSGAGYEQYF.